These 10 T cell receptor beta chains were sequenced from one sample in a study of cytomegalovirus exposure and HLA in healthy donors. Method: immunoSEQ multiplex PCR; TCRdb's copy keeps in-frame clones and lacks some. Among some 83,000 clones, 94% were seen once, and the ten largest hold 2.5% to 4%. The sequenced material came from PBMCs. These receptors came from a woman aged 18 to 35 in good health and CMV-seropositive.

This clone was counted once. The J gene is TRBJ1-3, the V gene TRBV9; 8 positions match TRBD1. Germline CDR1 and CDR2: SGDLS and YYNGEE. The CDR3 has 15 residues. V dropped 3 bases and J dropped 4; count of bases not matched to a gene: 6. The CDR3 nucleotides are TGTGCCAGCAGCGCCGGACAGGGCCCAGGAAACACCATATATTTT. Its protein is CASSAGQGPGNTIYF.

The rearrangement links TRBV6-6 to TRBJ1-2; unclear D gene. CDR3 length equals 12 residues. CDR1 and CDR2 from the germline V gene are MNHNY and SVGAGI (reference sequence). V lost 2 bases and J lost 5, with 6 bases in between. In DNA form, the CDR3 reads TGTGCCAGCAGTTACGGAGGGTATGGCTACACCTTC. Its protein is CASSYGGYGYTF.

CDR3 DNA: TGCGCCAGCAGCCAAGATTACAGGACAGGGGATGGCTACACCTTC. This gives the protein CASSQDYRTGDGYTF. This sequence joins TRBV4-3 and TRBJ1-2; 9 positions agree with TRBD1. The CDR3 consists of 15 residues. Germline V gene sequence: CDR1 LGHNA, CDR2 YSLEER. The J segment lost 6 bases and the V segment lost 0 bases, leaving 5 bases of the junction unmatched.

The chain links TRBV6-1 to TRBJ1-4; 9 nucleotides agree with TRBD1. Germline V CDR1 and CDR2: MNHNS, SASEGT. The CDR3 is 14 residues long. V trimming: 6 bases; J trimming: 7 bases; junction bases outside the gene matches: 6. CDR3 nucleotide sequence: TGTGCCAGCAGACAGGGACAGGGAGTTGAAAAACTGTTTTTT. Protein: CASRQGQGVEKLFF.

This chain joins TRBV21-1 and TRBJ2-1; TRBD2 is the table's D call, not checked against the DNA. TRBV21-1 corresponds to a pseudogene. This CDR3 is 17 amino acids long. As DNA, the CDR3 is TGTGCCAGCAGCAACCGTGGGACTAGCGGGAGGATGTTAGAGCAGTTCTTC. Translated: CASSNRGTSGRMLEQFF.

CDR3 DNA: TGCAGCGTTCCCCGACTAGCGGGGGGGCAGGCTCAAGAGACCCAGTACTTC. Translated, it gives CSVPRLAGGQAQETQYF. The chain recombines TRBV29-1 with TRBJ2-5; 14 bases are a match to TRBD2. Germline V gene data show CDR1 as SQVTM and CDR2 as ANQGSEA. After removal of 5 bases from V and 2 bases from J, the junction contained 10 bases not matched to a gene. CDR3 length: 17 amino acids.

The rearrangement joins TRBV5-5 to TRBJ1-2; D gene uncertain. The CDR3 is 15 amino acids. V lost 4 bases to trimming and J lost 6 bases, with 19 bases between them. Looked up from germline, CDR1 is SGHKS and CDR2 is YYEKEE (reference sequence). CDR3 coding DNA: TGTGCCAGCAGCCCAACGTCGGTCCCGAGCCATGGCTACACCTTC. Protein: CASSPTSVPSHGYTF.

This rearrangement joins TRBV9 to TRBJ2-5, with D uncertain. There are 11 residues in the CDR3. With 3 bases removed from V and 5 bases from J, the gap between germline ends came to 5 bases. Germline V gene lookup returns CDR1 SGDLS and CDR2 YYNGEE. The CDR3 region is CASSDGETQYF. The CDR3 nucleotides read TGTGCCAGCAGCGACGGGGAGACCCAGTACTTC.

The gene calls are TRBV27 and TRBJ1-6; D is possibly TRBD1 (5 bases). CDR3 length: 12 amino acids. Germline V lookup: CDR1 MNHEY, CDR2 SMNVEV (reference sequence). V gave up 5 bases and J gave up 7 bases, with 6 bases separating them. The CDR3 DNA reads TGTGCCAGCAGTACAGGAAATTCACCCCTCCACTTT. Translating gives CASSTGNSPLHF.

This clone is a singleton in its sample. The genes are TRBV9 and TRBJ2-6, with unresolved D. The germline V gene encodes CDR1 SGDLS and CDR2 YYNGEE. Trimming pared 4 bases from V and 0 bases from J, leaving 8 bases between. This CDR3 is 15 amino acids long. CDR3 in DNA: TGTGCCAGCAGCCCAACTCCCTCTGGGGCCAACGTCCTGACTTTC. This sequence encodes CASSPTPSGANVLTF.